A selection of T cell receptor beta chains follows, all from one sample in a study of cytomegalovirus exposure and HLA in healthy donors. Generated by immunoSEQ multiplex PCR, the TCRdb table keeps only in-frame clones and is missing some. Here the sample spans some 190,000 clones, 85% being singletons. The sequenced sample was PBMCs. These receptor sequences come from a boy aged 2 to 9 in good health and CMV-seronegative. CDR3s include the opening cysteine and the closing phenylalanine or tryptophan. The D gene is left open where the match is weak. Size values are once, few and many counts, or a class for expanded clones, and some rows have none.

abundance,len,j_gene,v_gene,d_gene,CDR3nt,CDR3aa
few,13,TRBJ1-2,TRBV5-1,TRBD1,TGCGCCAGCAGCCTCGGACAGGTTGGGGGCTACACCTTC,CASSLGQVGGYTF
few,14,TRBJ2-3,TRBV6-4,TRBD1,TGTGCCAGCAGCAAACAGGGGGGCACAGATACGCAGTATTTT,CASSKQGGTDTQYF
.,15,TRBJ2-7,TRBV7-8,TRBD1,TGTGCCAGCAGCCGGCGGACAGGGGATCACTACGAGCAGTACTTC,CASSRRTGDHYEQYF
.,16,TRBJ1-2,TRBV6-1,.,TGTGCCAGCAGTGAACATTGGAGCGTCGCTAACTATGGCTACACCTTC,CASSEHWSVANYGYTF
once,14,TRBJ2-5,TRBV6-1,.,TGTGCCAGCACCAGGGACATGCCCCGCGGAGACCAGTACTTC,CASTRDMPRGDQYF
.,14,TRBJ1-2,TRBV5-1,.,TGCGCCAGCAGCCCCGGGGAGGTCGACTATGGCTACACCTTC,CASSPGEVDYGYTF
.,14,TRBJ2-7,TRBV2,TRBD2,TGTGCCAGCAGGGCTCCAGCGGGAGTAGCCGAGCAGTACTTC,CASRAPAGVAEQYF
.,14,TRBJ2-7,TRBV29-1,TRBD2,TGCAGCGTTGAACTGGGGACGGGGGGTTACGAGCAGTACTTC,CSVELGTGGYEQYF
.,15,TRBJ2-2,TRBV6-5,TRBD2,TGTGCCAGCAGTTACGGGACTAGGTTCGCCGGGGAGCTGTTTTTT,CASSYGTRFAGELFF
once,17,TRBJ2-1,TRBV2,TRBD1,TGTGCCAGCAGTGTCGCCTTGACAGGGGGGACGCCCAATGAGCAGTTCTTC,CASSVALTGGTPNEQFF
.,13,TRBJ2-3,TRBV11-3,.,TGTGCCAGCAGCTATTGGACAGCTGATACGCAGTATTTT,CASSYWTADTQYF
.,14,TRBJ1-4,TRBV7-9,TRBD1,TGTTCCAGCAGCTCGACAGGGGGCGATGAAAAACTGTTTTTT,CSSSSTGGDEKLFF
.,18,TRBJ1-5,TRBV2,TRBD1,TGTGCCAGCAGTGAACGGGACAGGGGTTGGGTGGCGGGTCAGCCCCAGCATTTT,CASSERDRGWVAGQPQHF
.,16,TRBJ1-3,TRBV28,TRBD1,TGTGCCAGCAGTTTATGGGTCAGGGGGCTTAGAAACACCATATATTTT,CASSLWVRGLRNTIYF
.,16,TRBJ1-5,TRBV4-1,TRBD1,TGCGCCAGCAGCCGAGGAACCGGGACAGGGAGCCAGCCCCAGCATTTT,CASSRGTGTGSQPQHF
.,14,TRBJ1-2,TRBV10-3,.,TGTGCCATCAGTGAAGGCCCGACAGGCTATGGCTACACCTTC,CAISEGPTGYGYTF
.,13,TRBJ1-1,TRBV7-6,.,TGTGCCAGCAGCTTATTTCAGAACACTGAAGCTTTCTTT,CASSLFQNTEAFF
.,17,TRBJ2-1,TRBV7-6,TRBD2,TGTGCCAGCAGCTCAATCATAGCGGGGTTATCCTACAATGAGCAGTTCTTC,CASSSIIAGLSYNEQFF